These 24 T cell receptor beta chains were sequenced from one sample in a study of OX40 agonist ivuxolimab in advanced cancers. Only in-frame clones appear in the TCRdb table, and some are missing; sequencing was by immunoSEQ multiplex PCR. The data hold roughly 35,000 clones, with 65% to 85% observed a single time. The specimen comprised CD4+ or CD8+ T cells sorted from blood, sampled in a trial of the OX40 agonist ivuxolimab. These receptors were taken from an adult with an advanced solid tumor such as melanoma, head and neck, liver or kidney cancer.

The chain combines TRBV28 with TRBJ2-1, with D perhaps TRBD1 (5 bases). V lost 7 bases and J lost 8, with 15 bases in between. This CDR3 comprises 13 residues. Germline V gene lookup returns CDR1 MDHEN and CDR2 SYDVKM. CDR3 DNA: TGTGCCAGCACCACCCAACAGGCCCATGAGCAGTTCTTC. It is translated as CASTTQQAHEQFF.

The V gene is TRBV7-6, the J gene TRBJ2-1; D possibly corresponds to TRBD2 (6 bases). CDR1 is SGHVS, CDR2 FNYEAQ, per germline. This CDR3 spans 13 amino acids. Trimming took 5 bases from V and 6 from J, leaving 11 bases between them. CDR3 region: CASSLGTFNEQFF. The DNA of the CDR3 is TGTGCCAGCAGCCTCGGGACTTTCAATGAGCAGTTCTTC. Using reference TRBV7-6 and TRBJ2-1 for the parts outside the CDR3, the full variable domain is GAGVSQSPRYKVTKRGQDVALRCDPISGHVSLYWYRQALGQGPEFLTYFNYEAQQDKSGLPNDRFSAERPEGSISTLTIQRTEQRDSAMYRCASSLGTFNEQFFGPGTRLTVL.

The chain uses TRBV19 and TRBJ1-1; D not resolved. Per the germline V gene, CDR1 is LNHDA and CDR2 is SQIVND (reference sequence). There are 14 residues in the CDR3. V was shortened by 3 bases and J by 3 bases, with 11 bases between the two germline ends. Here the CDR3 DNA reads TGTGCCAGTAGTATGGCGGGCCCGTACACTGAAGCTTTCTTT. It yields the protein CASSMAGPYTEAFF.

This chain joins TRBV19 and TRBJ2-5; 8 bases are a match to TRBD2. V shed 6 bases, J shed 2 bases, and the junction held 11 bases outside the gene matches. Germline V lookup: CDR1 LNHDA, CDR2 SQIVND (reference sequence). CDR3 length: 16 amino acids. In nucleotides, the CDR3 is TGTGCCAGTAGCCCCCTCAGAGCGGGAGCACAAGAGACCCAGTACTTC. Its translation is CASSPLRAGAQETQYF.

This clone was detected once. CDR3 protein: CASSNPGVAKNIQYF. DNA of the CDR3: TGTGCCAGCAGCAACCCAGGGGTGGCCAAAAACATTCAGTACTTC. The chain carries TRBV7-9 and TRBJ2-4; weak D call: TRBD1 (6 bases). Trimming took 5 bases from V and 1 from J, leaving 12 bases between them. CDR3 length equals 15 residues. The germline V gene has CDR1 SEHNR and CDR2 FQNEAQ (reference sequence).

The CDR3 nucleotides are TGTGCCAGCAGCTTCCCACAGGGGAAGCGAAACACTGAAGCTTTCTTT. Translating it yields CASSFPQGKRNTEAFF. The chain recombines TRBV7-2 with TRBJ1-1, with 7 nucleotides matching TRBD1. The CDR3 is made up of 16 amino acids. Germline values: CDR1 SGHTA, CDR2 FQGNSA. J gave up 2 bases and V 3 bases, and 9 bases lay outside the gene matches.

V usage is TRBV23-1 and J usage is TRBJ1-3; TRBD1 aligns across 12 bases. TRBV23-1 falls under the ORF class, with uncertain function. The V segment lost 5 bases and the J segment 0 bases; nucleotides outside the gene matches: 14. The CDR3 is 20 amino acids. The CDR3 here is CASSKLGTGGEILSGNTIYF. The CDR3 bases are TGCGCCAGCAGTAAGCTGGGGACAGGGGGCGAGATACTCTCTGGAAACACCATATATTTT.

This chain connects TRBV7-9 to TRBJ1-2; 12 bases map to TRBD1. Germline V gene sequence: CDR1 SEHNR, CDR2 FQNEAQ (reference sequence). There are 17 residues in the CDR3. With V trimmed by 7 bases and J by 4 bases, 13 bases remained unmatched. CDR3: CASTLPGTGGGSYGYTF. CDR3 in DNA: TGTGCCAGCACCTTGCCCGGGACAGGGGGCGGGAGCTATGGCTACACCTTC.

V and J are TRBV15 and TRBJ1-1; tentative D call: TRBD1 (6 bases). The CDR3 is made up of 13 amino acids. Trimming cost V 9 bases and J 2 bases, with 13 bases left between them. Germline values: CDR1 LNHNV, CDR2 YYDKDF (reference sequence). The CDR3 here is CATKRDTNTEAFF. The DNA for the CDR3 is TGTGCCACAAAACGGGACACCAACACTGAAGCTTTCTTT.

CDR3 region: CASSLWTGFAAAFF. The CDR3, as DNA: TGTGCCAGCAGCTTATGGACAGGGTTTGCGGCGGCTTTCTTT. The chain has TRBV7-9 and TRBJ1-1; 8 bases are shared with TRBD1. With 2 bases clipped from V and 11 bases from J, the junction kept 10 bases outside the gene matches. This CDR3 is 14 amino acids long. CDR1 is SEHNR, CDR2 FQNEAQ, per germline (reference sequence).

The V call is TRBV4-1, the J call TRBJ2-7; 7 bases map to TRBD1. The V and J ends lost 0 bases and 3 bases, in that order; junction bases with no gene match: 5. The CDR3 runs to 15 residues. The germline gives CDR1 MGHRA, CDR2 YSYEKL. CDR3 amino acids: CASSQDRGTLYEQYF. The CDR3 DNA is TGCGCCAGCAGCCAAGACAGGGGGACACTCTACGAGCAGTACTTC.

The chain links TRBV7-2 to TRBJ1-5; D remains ambiguous. CDR1 and CDR2 (germline): SGHTA, FQGNSA. The V and J ends lost 5 bases and 0 bases respectively, with 14 bases between them. The CDR3 is 16 amino acids. Here the CDR3 DNA reads TGTGCCAGCAGCCCCCGGAGGGAACTTAGCAATCAGCCCCAGCATTTT. Its translation: CASSPRRELSNQPQHF.

The chain couples TRBV4-1 to TRBJ2-3; 8 positions match TRBD2. This CDR3 spans 16 amino acids. Germline V lookup: CDR1 MGHRA, CDR2 YSYEKL. V trimming: 1 base; J trimming: 4 bases; junction bases outside the gene matches: 7. The CDR3, as DNA: TGCGCCAGCAGCCAAGTAGCGGGGAAGGTGTCAGATACGCAGTATTTT. Its protein product is CASSQVAGKVSDTQYF.

This clone was picked up a small number of times. The chain is built from TRBV30 and TRBJ1-5; 8 bases are a match to TRBD1. V lost 0 bases to trimming and J lost 5 bases; unmatched junction nucleotides: 3. This CDR3 is built from 14 residues. Germline CDR1 is GTSNPN and CDR2 is SVGIG (reference sequence). The CDR3, as DNA: TGTGCCTGGAGTGTATCACAGGGGGATCAGCCCCAGCATTTT. Protein product: CAWSVSQGDQPQHF.

The chain carries TRBV18 and TRBJ2-2; D gene uncertain. CDR1 is KGHSH, CDR2 LQKENI, per germline. This CDR3 has 14 residues. Trimming removed 1 base at V and 0 bases at J, with 3 bases between. Written as DNA, the CDR3 is TGTGCCAGCTCACCACGTACGAACACCGGGGAGCTGTTTTTT. It codes for CASSPRTNTGELFF.

The chain uses TRBV18 and TRBJ2-7; D is perhaps TRBD1 (6 bases). Germline CDR1 and CDR2: KGHSH and LQKENI. Trimming cost V 5 bases and J 0 bases, with 8 bases left between them. There are 13 residues in the CDR3. The CDR3 DNA is TGTGCCAGCTCAGTGGACAGCTCCTACGAGCAGTACTTC. Translated: CASSVDSSYEQYF. Drawing the rest from reference TRBV18 and TRBJ2-7, the complete variable domain is NAGVMQNPRHLVRRRGQEARLRCSPMKGHSHVYWYRQLPEEGLKFMVYLQKENIIDESGMPKERFSAEFPKEGPSILRIQQVVRGDSAAYFCASSVDSSYEQYFGPGTRLTVT.

Remarks on this clone: One junction end disagrees with the germline gene, perhaps due to a read error. The rearrangement links TRBV7-3 to TRBJ1-1; tentatively, D is TRBD1 (6 bases). Germline V CDR1 and CDR2: SGHTA, FQGTGA. This CDR3 is 15 amino acids long. The CDR3 coding sequence is TGCGCCAGCAGCCATCCCGACAGGTTGAACACTGAAGCTTTCTTT. Its protein product is CASSHPDRLNTEAFF.

The J gene is TRBJ2-5, the V gene TRBV29-1, with 8 bases matching TRBD1. The CDR3 runs to 16 residues. Germline lookup yields CDR1 SQVTM and CDR2 ANQGSEA. V shed 4 bases, J shed 5 bases, and the junction held 15 bases outside the gene matches. This chain's CDR3 is CSVVPRGLILRETQYF. The CDR3 nucleotides read TGCAGCGTTGTGCCCAGGGGGCTGATTTTAAGGGAGACCCAGTACTTC.

The chain joins TRBV5-1 to TRBJ1-1; possibly TRBD1 for D (5 bases). CDR3 length: 14 residues. V was pared by 1 base and J by 5 bases, with 12 bases between. Per germline, CDR1 SGHRS and CDR2 YFSETQ. CDR3 in DNA: TGCGCCAGCAGCTTGCGCGGGGGAGGAACTGAAGCTTTCTTT. Its protein is CASSLRGGGTEAFF.

This clone turned up a few times. The rearrangement links TRBV6-1 to TRBJ1-1; 8 bases are shared with TRBD1. The CDR3 covers 14 residues. Germline lookup yields CDR1 MNHNS and CDR2 SASEGT. The J segment lost 5 bases and the V segment lost 3 bases, leaving 5 bases of the junction unmatched. The CDR3 loop is CASSEVYRGTEAFF. The CDR3, as DNA: TGTGCCAGCAGTGAGGTTTACAGGGGGACTGAAGCTTTCTTT.

The rearrangement joins TRBV4-1 to TRBJ1-1; D is undetermined. Germline loops: CDR1 MGHRA, CDR2 YSYEKL. Trimming cost V 1 base and J 0 bases, with 6 bases left between them. The CDR3 sequence is 14 residues long. This chain's CDR3 is CASSQAEMNTEAFF. The CDR3 nucleotides read TGCGCCAGCAGCCAAGCCGAGATGAACACTGAAGCTTTCTTT.

This chain uses TRBV5-1 with TRBJ1-4; D perhaps matches TRBD1 (6 bases). Trimming pared 2 bases from V and 8 bases from J, leaving 19 bases between. Germline V gene data show CDR1 as SGHRS and CDR2 as YFSETQ. The CDR3 sequence is 16 residues long. DNA for the CDR3: TGCGCCAGCAGCTTATTGGCTTTAGGGGGTCCCGAAAAACTGTTTTTT. It specifies CASSLLALGGPEKLFF.

This chain uses TRBV30 with TRBJ2-3; TRBD1 aligns across 8 bases. Germline CDR1 GTSNPN, CDR2 SVGIG (reference sequence). This CDR3 spans 15 amino acids. V gave up 3 bases and J gave up 3 bases; unmatched junction bases: 8. The CDR3 spells CAWSPGTGGTDTQYF. CDR3 in DNA: TGTGCCTGGAGCCCCGGGACAGGAGGGACAGATACGCAGTATTTT.

The chain recombines TRBV11-2 with TRBJ1-1, with D unresolved. Trimming took 3 bases from V and 1 from J, leaving 6 bases between them. The CDR3 contains 13 residues. Germline loops: CDR1 SGHAT, CDR2 FQNNGV. CDR3 region: CASSFSRNTEAFF. CDR3 in DNA: TGTGCCAGCAGCTTTTCGAGGAACACTGAAGCTTTCTTT.